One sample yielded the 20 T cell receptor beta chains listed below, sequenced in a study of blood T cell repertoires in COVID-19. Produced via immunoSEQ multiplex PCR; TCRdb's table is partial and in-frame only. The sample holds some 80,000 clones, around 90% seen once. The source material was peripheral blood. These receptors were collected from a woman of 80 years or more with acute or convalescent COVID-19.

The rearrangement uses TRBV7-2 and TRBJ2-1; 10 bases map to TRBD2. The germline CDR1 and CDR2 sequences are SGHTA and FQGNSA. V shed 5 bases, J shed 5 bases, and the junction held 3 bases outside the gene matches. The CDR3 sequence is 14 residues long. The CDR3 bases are TGTGCCAGCAGCACCCTAGCGGGAGACAATGAGCAGTTCTTC. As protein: CASSTLAGDNEQFF.

Here the CDR3 DNA reads TGTGCCAGCAGCTTTGGCGGAGGGGCTTATGAAAAACTGTTTTTT. Amino acid sequence: CASSFGGGAYEKLFF. The chain employs TRBV5-4 and TRBJ1-4; D may be TRBD1 (5 bases). The CDR3 extends over 15 amino acids. Germline CDR1 and CDR2: SGHNT and YYREEE (reference sequence). V lost 2 bases to trimming and J lost 6 bases, with 14 bases between them.

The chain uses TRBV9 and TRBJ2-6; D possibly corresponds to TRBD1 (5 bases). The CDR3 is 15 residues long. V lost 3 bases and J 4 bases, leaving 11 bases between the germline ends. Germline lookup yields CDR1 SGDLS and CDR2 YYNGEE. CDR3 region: CASSAQGSGANVLTF. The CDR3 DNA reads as TGTGCCAGCAGCGCGCAGGGAAGCGGGGCCAACGTCCTGACTTTC. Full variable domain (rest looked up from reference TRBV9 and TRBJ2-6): DSGVTQTPKHLITATGQRVTLRCSPRSGDLSVYWYQQSLDQGLQFLIQYYNGEERAKGNILERFSAQQFPDLHSELNLSSLELGDSALYFCASSAQGSGANVLTFGAGSRLTVL.

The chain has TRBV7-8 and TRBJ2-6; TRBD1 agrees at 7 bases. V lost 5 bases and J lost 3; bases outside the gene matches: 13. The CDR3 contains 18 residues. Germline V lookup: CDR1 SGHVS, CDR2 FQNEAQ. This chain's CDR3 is CASSISGTALSGANVLTF. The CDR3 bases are TGTGCCAGCAGCATTTCCGGGACAGCGCTTAGTGGGGCCAACGTCCTGACTTTC. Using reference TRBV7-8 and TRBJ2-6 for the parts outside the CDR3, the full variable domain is GAGVSQSPRYKVAKRGQDVALRCDPISGHVSLFWYQQALGQGPEFLTYFQNEAQLDKSGLPSDRFFAERPEGSVSTLKIQRTQQEDSAVYLCASSISGTALSGANVLTFGAGSRLTVL.

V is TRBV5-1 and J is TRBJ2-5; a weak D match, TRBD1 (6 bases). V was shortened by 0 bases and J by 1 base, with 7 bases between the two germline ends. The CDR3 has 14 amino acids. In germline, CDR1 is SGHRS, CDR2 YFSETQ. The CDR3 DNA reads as TGCGCCAGCAGCTTGGGGACAGTCCAAGAGACCCAGTACTTC. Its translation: CASSLGTVQETQYF. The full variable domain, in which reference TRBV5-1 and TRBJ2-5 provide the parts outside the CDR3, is KAGVTQTPRYLIKTRGQQVTLSCSPISGHRSVSWYQQTPGQGLQFLFEYFSETQRNKGNFPGRFSGRQFSNSRSEMNVSTLELGDSALYLCASSLGTVQETQYFGPGTRLLVL.

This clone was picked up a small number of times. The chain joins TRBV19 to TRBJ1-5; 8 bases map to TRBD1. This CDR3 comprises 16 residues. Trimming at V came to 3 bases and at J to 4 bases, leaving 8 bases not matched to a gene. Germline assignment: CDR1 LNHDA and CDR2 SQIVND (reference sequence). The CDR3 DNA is TGTGCCAGTAGTATGCGACAGGGGAGGTCAAATCAGCCCCAGCATTTT. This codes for CASSMRQGRSNQPQHF.

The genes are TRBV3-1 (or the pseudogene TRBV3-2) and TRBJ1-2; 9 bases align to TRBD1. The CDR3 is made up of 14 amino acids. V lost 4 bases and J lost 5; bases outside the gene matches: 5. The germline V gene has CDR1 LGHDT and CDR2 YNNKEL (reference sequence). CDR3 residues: CASSRTGTGYGYTF. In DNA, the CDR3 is TGTGCCAGCAGCCGTACCGGGACAGGGTATGGCTACACCTTC.

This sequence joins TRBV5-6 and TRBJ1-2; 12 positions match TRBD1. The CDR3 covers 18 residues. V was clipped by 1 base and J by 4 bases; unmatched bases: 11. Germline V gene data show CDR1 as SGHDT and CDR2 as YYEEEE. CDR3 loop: CASSLYRSGTGGSYGYTF. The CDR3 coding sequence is TGTGCCAGCAGCTTGTACCGTTCCGGGACAGGGGGCTCCTATGGCTACACCTTC.

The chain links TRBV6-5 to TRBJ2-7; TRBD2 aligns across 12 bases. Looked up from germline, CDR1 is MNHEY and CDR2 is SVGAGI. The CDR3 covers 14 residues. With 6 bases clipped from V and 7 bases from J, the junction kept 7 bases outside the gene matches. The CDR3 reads CASRPLAGGREQYF. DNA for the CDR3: TGTGCCAGCAGGCCTCTAGCGGGAGGGCGTGAGCAGTACTTC.

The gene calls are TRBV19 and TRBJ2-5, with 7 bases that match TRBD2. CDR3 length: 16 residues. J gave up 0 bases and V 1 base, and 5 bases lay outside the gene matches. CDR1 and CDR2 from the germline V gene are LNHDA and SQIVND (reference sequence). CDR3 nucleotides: TGTGCCAGTAGTATAGGTCCAGCGGGGCACCAAGAGACCCAGTACTTC. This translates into CASSIGPAGHQETQYF.

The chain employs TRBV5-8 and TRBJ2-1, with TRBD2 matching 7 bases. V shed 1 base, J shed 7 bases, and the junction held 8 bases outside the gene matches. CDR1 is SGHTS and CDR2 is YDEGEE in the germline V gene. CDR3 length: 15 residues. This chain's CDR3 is CASSLSSGLRNEQFF. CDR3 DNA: TGTGCCAGCAGCTTGAGTAGCGGGCTACGGAATGAGCAGTTCTTC.

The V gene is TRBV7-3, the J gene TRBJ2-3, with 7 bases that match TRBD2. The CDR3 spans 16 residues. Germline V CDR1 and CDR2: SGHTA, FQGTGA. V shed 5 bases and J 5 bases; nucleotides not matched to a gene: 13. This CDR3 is CASSLTGWEGGDTQYF. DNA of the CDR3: TGTGCCAGCAGCCTCACTGGGTGGGAGGGTGGAGATACGCAGTATTTT. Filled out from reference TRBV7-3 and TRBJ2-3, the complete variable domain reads GAGVSQTPSNKVTEKGKYVELRCDPISGHTALYWYRQSLGQGPEFLIYFQGTGAADDSGLPNDRFFAVRPEGSVSTLKIQRTERGDSAVYLCASSLTGWEGGDTQYFGPGTRLTVL.

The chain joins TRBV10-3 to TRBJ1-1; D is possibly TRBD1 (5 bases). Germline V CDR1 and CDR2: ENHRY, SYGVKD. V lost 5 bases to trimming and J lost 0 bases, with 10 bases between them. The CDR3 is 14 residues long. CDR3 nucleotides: TGTGCCATCAGTTCGACAGATATGAACACTGAAGCTTTCTTT. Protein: CAISSTDMNTEAFF.

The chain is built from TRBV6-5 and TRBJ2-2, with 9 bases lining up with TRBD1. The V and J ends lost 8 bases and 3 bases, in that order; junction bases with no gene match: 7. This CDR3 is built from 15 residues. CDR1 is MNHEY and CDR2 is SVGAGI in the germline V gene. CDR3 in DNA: TGTGCCAGCGGACAGGGGCCGGGGCACACCGGGGAGCTGTTTTTT. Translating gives CASGQGPGHTGELFF.

The CDR3 nucleotides read TGTGCCAGCAGCACCGGTCGAGGGTATGGCTACACCTTC. Protein product: CASSTGRGYGYTF. The rearrangement uses TRBV9 and TRBJ1-2; D remains ambiguous. V was shortened by 4 bases and J by 5 bases, with 12 bases between the two germline ends. Germline V gene sequence: CDR1 SGDLS, CDR2 YYNGEE. The CDR3 length is 13 residues.

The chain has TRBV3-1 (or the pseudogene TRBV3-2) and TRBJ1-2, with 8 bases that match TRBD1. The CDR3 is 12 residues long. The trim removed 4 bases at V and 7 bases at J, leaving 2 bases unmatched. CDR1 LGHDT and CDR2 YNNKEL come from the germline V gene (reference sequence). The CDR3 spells CASSPDRAGYTF. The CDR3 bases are TGTGCCAGCAGCCCGGACAGGGCTGGCTACACCTTC.

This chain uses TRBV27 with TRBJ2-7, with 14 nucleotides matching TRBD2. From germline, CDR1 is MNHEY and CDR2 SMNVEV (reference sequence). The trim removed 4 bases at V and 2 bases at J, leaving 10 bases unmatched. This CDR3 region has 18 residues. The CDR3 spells CASSSSPGTSGRAYEQYF. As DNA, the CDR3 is TGTGCCAGCAGTTCAAGTCCCGGGACTAGCGGGAGAGCCTACGAGCAGTACTTC.

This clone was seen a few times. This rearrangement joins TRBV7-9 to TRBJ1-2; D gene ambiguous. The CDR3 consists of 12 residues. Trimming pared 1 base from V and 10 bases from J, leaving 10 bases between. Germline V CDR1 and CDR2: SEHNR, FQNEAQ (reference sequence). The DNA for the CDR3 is TGTGCCAGCAGCTTAGATGACACCTACTACACCTTC. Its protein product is CASSLDDTYYTF.

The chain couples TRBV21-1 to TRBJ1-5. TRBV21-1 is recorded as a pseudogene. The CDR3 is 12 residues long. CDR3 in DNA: TGTGCCAGCAGCAAATCTGTACAGCCCCAGCATTTT. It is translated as CASSKSVQPQHF.

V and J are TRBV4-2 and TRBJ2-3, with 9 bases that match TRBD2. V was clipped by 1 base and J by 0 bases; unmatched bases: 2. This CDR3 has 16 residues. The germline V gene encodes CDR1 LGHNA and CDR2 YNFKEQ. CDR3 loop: CASSQGGTSSTDTQYF. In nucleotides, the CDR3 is TGTGCCAGCAGCCAAGGGGGGACTAGCAGCACAGATACGCAGTATTTT.